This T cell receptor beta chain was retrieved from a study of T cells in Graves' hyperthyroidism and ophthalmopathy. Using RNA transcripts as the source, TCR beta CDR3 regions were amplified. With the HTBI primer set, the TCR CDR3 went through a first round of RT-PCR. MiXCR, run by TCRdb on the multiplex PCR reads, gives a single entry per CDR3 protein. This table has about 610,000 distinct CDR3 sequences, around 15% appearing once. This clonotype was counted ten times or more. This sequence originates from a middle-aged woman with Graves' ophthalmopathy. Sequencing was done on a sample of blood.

The CDR3 reads CASSENGVDGYTF. CDR3 coding DNA: TGTGCCAGCAGTGAAAATGGTGTGGACGGCTACACCTTC. The chain has TRBV2 and TRBJ1-2; D gene unclear. This CDR3 is 13 amino acids long. CDR1 and CDR2 from the germline V gene are SNHLY and FYNNEI. V lost 2 bases, J lost 8 bases, and 12 bases lay in between.